One sample yielded the 25 T cell receptor beta chains listed below, sequenced in a study of blood T cell repertoires in COVID-19. Some clones are missing from TCRdb's copy, which holds only in-frame ones; the method was immunoSEQ multiplex PCR. The sample has under 150,000 clones, over 70% seen once. Sequencing was done on a sample of peripheral blood. Receptor source: a man aged 45-65 years with acute or convalescent COVID-19.

V and J are TRBV5-4 and TRBJ1-2; the match to TRBD1 covers 8 bases. From germline, CDR1 is SGHNT and CDR2 YYREEE (reference sequence). V dropped 0 bases and J dropped 8; count of bases not matched to a gene: 6. The CDR3 contains 14 residues. The CDR3 protein is CASSLATGGGGYTF. The CDR3 DNA reads as TGTGCCAGCAGCTTGGCCACAGGGGGTGGCGGCTACACCTTC.

The genes are TRBV12-3 or TRBV12-4 and TRBJ1-1; no firm D call. This CDR3 is 11 amino acids long. V lost 3 bases and J lost 8, with 7 bases in between. CDR3 DNA sequence: TGTGCCAGCAGTTTCTTCAGGGAAGCTTTCTTT. This encodes CASSFFREAFF.

This chain connects TRBV5-1 to TRBJ1-2; D not certain. Trimming removed 2 bases from V and 5 bases from J, with 16 bases in between. CDR1 SGHRS and CDR2 YFSETQ come from the germline V gene. The CDR3 runs 15 residues. CDR3 in DNA: TGCGCCAGCAGCTTAGGAAACGGAGTTAGATATGGCTACACCTTC. The encoded protein is CASSLGNGVRYGYTF.

The rearrangement uses TRBV7-9 and TRBJ1-4; weak D call: TRBD1 (5 bases). Between the trimmed V and J ends, which lost 7 bases and 7 bases, there was a span of 13 bases. From germline, CDR1 is SEHNR and CDR2 FQNEAQ (reference sequence). CDR3 length: 13 amino acids. Written as DNA, the CDR3 is TGTGCCAGCAATACTAACAGGTTTGAAAAACTGTTTTTT. This codes for CASNTNRFEKLFF.

V and J are TRBV19 and TRBJ1-3, with 7 bases lining up with TRBD1. The CDR3 runs 15 residues. In germline, CDR1 is LNHDA, CDR2 SQIVND (reference sequence). V was clipped by 5 bases and J by 4 bases; unmatched bases: 8. DNA for the CDR3: TGTGCCAGTAGTTCCCCGGACAGGATCGGAAACACCATATATTTT. Its protein product is CASSSPDRIGNTIYF.

The chain uses TRBV28 and TRBJ1-2; no firm D call. V was trimmed by 6 bases and J by 6 bases, leaving 17 bases between them. Germline CDR1 is MDHEN and CDR2 is SYDVKM. This CDR3 contains 14 residues. The CDR3 region is CASRNTGREDGYTF. CDR3 sequence (DNA): TGTGCCAGCAGGAATACGGGAAGGGAAGATGGCTACACCTTC.

The V gene is TRBV18, the J gene TRBJ2-5, with TRBD1 identical over 11 bases. V lost 3 bases and J lost 3; bases outside the gene matches: 3. The germline CDR1 and CDR2 sequences are KGHSH and LQKENI. The CDR3 consists of 15 residues. CDR3: CASSPRTGGEETQYF. As DNA, the CDR3 is TGTGCCAGCTCACCGAGGACAGGGGGCGAAGAGACCCAGTACTTC.

The V call is TRBV5-1, the J call TRBJ2-3; 9 nucleotides match TRBD1. The CDR3 totals 15 residues. After removal of 1 base from V and 4 bases from J, the junction contained 4 bases not matched to a gene. CDR1 SGHRS and CDR2 YFSETQ come from the germline V gene. The CDR3 region is CASSLTGGDPDTQYF. CDR3 nucleotides: TGCGCCAGCAGCTTGACAGGGGGCGACCCAGATACGCAGTATTTT.

V is TRBV5-6 and J is TRBJ2-1; a possible D gene is TRBD1 (6 bases). The CDR3 spans 14 residues. Trimming stripped 5 bases from V and 4 bases from J, with 13 bases between. Germline assignment: CDR1 SGHDT and CDR2 YYEEEE. The CDR3 spells CASRPGHEYNEQFF. CDR3 nucleotide sequence: TGTGCCAGCAGACCGGGACATGAATACAATGAGCAGTTCTTC.

The V gene is TRBV2, the J gene TRBJ1-1, with 7 bases matching TRBD1. Germline assignment: CDR1 SNHLY and CDR2 FYNNEI. V gave up 2 bases and J gave up 6 bases; unmatched junction bases: 3. The CDR3 contains 13 residues. CDR3 DNA: TGTGCCAGCAGTGAACAGGGGGTAGCTGAAGCTTTCTTT. Translated: CASSEQGVAEAFF.

V and J are TRBV6-2 or TRBV6-3 and TRBJ2-5; TRBD1 matches at 9 bases. CDR1 and CDR2 (germline): MNHEY, SVGEGT. V was clipped by 6 bases and J by 5 bases; unmatched bases: 16. This CDR3 comprises 17 residues. The CDR3 is CASSPPTGQGRGETQYF. The DNA for the CDR3 is TGTGCCAGCAGCCCACCCACGGGACAGGGTCGGGGGGAGACCCAGTACTTC.

The chain employs TRBV28 and TRBJ1-2, with TRBD1 identical over 9 bases. J was trimmed by 6 bases and V by 7 bases; bases with no gene match: 9. This CDR3 contains 14 residues. CDR1 is MDHEN and CDR2 is SYDVKM in the germline V gene. CDR3 protein: CASNIQGARDGYTF. The CDR3 DNA reads TGTGCCAGCAATATACAGGGGGCGAGGGATGGCTACACCTTC.

This sequence joins TRBV28 and TRBJ1-1, with D perhaps matching TRBD1 (6 bases). The CDR3 extends over 16 amino acids. Deletions cut 5 bases from V and 3 bases from J, with 19 bases between. Germline CDR1 is MDHEN and CDR2 is SYDVKM. The CDR3 reads CASSLYRVGRDTEAFF. CDR3 bases: TGTGCCAGCAGTCTCTACAGGGTAGGTCGGGACACTGAAGCTTTCTTT.

There are a few counts of this clone. J is TRBJ1-3 and V is TRBV4-2, with TRBD1 as a possible D gene (5 bases). Trimming stripped 3 bases from V and 1 base from J, with 16 bases between. The CDR3 consists of 17 residues. From germline, CDR1 is LGHNA and CDR2 YNFKEQ. This CDR3 reads CASSQYPTAGSGNTIYF. In DNA, the CDR3 is TGTGCCAGCAGCCAGTACCCGACCGCAGGGTCTGGAAACACCATATATTTT.

V usage is TRBV5-6 and J usage is TRBJ1-6; 9 bases map to TRBD1. In germline, CDR1 is SGHDT, CDR2 YYEEEE. The V gene end was trimmed by 8 bases and the J gene end by 10 bases; junction bases not matched to a gene: 10. CDR3 size: 14 residues. CDR3 residues: CASRRDRENSPLHF. CDR3 bases: TGTGCCAGTCGCAGGGACAGGGAAAACTCACCCCTCCACTTT.

The chain employs TRBV9 and TRBJ1-2, with TRBD1 matching 12 bases. The CDR3 loop spans 18 amino acids. Per the germline V gene, CDR1 is SGDLS and CDR2 is YYNGEE. J was trimmed by 4 bases and V by 4 bases; bases with no gene match: 14. The CDR3 here is CASSPSGTGGVRVYGYTF. DNA for the CDR3: TGTGCCAGCAGCCCCTCTGGGACAGGGGGCGTACGGGTCTATGGCTACACCTTC.

The chain couples TRBV30 to TRBJ2-3; TRBD2 matches 7 bases. The CDR3 spans 14 residues. In germline, CDR1 is GTSNPN, CDR2 SVGIG (reference sequence). Trimming took 3 bases from V and 2 from J; bases not matched to a gene: 5. Here the CDR3 reads CAWRGTTVTDTQYF. In DNA, the CDR3 is TGTGCCTGGAGGGGGACTACCGTCACAGATACGCAGTATTTT.

This clone was seen only once. The chain links TRBV28 to TRBJ2-3; D ambiguous. Between the trimmed V and J ends, which lost 4 bases and 1 base, there was a span of 18 bases. Looked up from germline, CDR1 is MDHEN and CDR2 is SYDVKM. The CDR3 contains 17 residues. The CDR3 bases are TGTGCCAGCAGTTCTGCGCGTGCAGCGTTCGGCACAGATACGCAGTATTTT. It is translated as CASSSARAAFGTDTQYF.

V is TRBV11-3 and J is TRBJ2-7; the match to TRBD1 covers 7 bases. With 5 bases clipped from V and 6 bases from J, the junction kept 13 bases outside the gene matches. The length of the CDR3 is 15 residues. The germline CDR1 and CDR2 sequences are SGHNT and YENEEA. CDR3 sequence: CASSQTGQPWSEQYF. The CDR3 DNA is TGTGCCAGCAGCCAGACGGGACAGCCATGGAGCGAGCAGTACTTC.

As concerns this clone: One end of the junction is discordant with germline, which a read error may explain. The chain employs TRBV7-9 and TRBJ1-2, with 7 bases identical to TRBD1. Germline assignment: CDR1 SEHNR and CDR2 FQNEAQ (reference sequence). The CDR3 spans 12 residues. The CDR3 here is CASSLSQGERAF. DNA for the CDR3: TGTGCCAGCAGCTTAAGTCAGGGGGAGAGAGCCTTC. The complete variable domain, with remaining parts taken from reference TRBV7-9 and TRBJ1-2, reads DTGVSQNPRHKITKRGQNVTFRCDPISEHNRLYWYRQTLGQGPEFLTYFQNEAQLEKSRLLSDRFSAERPKGSFSTLEIQRTEQGDSAMYLCASSLSQGERAFGSGTRLTVV.

The rearrangement uses TRBV5-1 and TRBJ1-1, with D unresolved. V lost 2 bases to trimming and J lost 6 bases, with 17 bases between them. The CDR3 runs to 15 residues. Germline-derived CDR1 and CDR2 are SGHRS and YFSETQ. In nucleotides, the CDR3 is TGCGCCAGCAGCTTTTCTGGGAGTGCTGGTTCTGAAGCTTTCTTT. Translated, it gives CASSFSGSAGSEAFF.

V is TRBV2 and J is TRBJ1-6; no reliable D call. Per the germline V gene, CDR1 is SNHLY and CDR2 is FYNNEI. This CDR3 spans 15 amino acids. V was pared by 2 bases and J by 0 bases, with 5 bases between. Here the CDR3 DNA reads TGTGCCAGCAGTGAACGGAGCTCCTATAATTCACCCCTCCACTTT. Amino acid sequence: CASSERSSYNSPLHF.

In its sample, this clone was seen once. This chain connects TRBV4-1 to TRBJ1-2, with D perhaps matching TRBD1 (5 bases). Between the trimmed V and J ends, which lost 1 base and 8 bases, there was a span of 14 bases. The CDR3 spans 14 residues. Germline CDR1 and CDR2: MGHRA and YSYEKL. CDR3 sequence reads: CASSQGYTDSGYTF. CDR3 nucleotides: TGCGCCAGCAGCCAAGGCTACACAGACAGCGGCTACACCTTC.

This sequence joins TRBV10-3 and TRBJ1-1; D not certain. V lost 2 bases, J lost 1 base, and 5 bases lay in between. The CDR3 extends over 13 amino acids. Germline lookup yields CDR1 ENHRY and CDR2 SYGVKD. This CDR3 is CAISEAGNTEAFF. The CDR3 DNA follows: TGTGCCATCAGTGAGGCGGGGAACACTGAAGCTTTCTTT.

This chain links TRBV29-1 with TRBJ2-3, with D maybe TRBD2 (5 bases). Germline V gene lookup returns CDR1 SQVTM and CDR2 ANQGSEA. CDR3 length: 14 amino acids. V lost 8 bases, J lost 3 bases, and 18 bases lay in between. The DNA for the CDR3 is TGCAGCCAAGGTAGGACTGGAAGGACAGATACGCAGTATTTT. Translated: CSQGRTGRTDTQYF.